This entry concerns a single T cell receptor (beta chain). The antigen is not known. CDR3 length: 16 amino acids. V shed 4 bases, J shed 7 bases, and the junction held 12 bases outside the gene matches. From germline, CDR1 is MNHEY and CDR2 SVGAGI. This sample is drawn from a study of pediatric ulcerative colitis. Study information: Disease was pancolitis in roughly 7 and left-sided in two, histology-confirmed. General observations from the study: Two rectal clonotypes were found only in ulcerative colitis patients, all of them. Blood-rectal clonal overlap within each person was significantly higher in ulcerative colitis patients than controls. Clonal expansions reduced rectal repertoire diversity in acute severe colitis.

Sequenced by immunoSEQ multiplex PCR; TCRdb stores in-frame clones only, minus some. The data contain more than 50,000 clones, 75% to 85% of them seen just once; the ten biggest clones take up roughly 5.2%. V gene TRBV6-5 combines with J gene TRBJ2-1, with 8 bases that match TRBD2. The clonotype originates from a boy under 18 with moderate ulcerative colitis. Sequencing used blood. The CDR3, as DNA: TGTGCCAGCAGTTCGCCCAGCGGGAGCCCCGGGAATGAGCAGTTCTTC. It encodes CASSSPSGSPGNEQFF.